This is a list of T cell receptor beta chains from one sample in a study of blood T cell repertoires in COVID-19. Method: immunoSEQ multiplex PCR; TCRdb's copy keeps in-frame clones and lacks some. The table includes around 250,000 clones, approximately 84% detected once. Sequenced: peripheral blood. Source of these receptors: a woman of 80 years or more with acute or convalescent COVID-19. Both conserved end residues are trimmed from each CDR3. A D gene is named only where the DNA matches it firmly.

v_call	d_call	j_call	cdr3_aa
TRBV7-2	.	TRBJ2-5	ASSLVVETQY
TRBV7-9	.	TRBJ2-5	ASSLRSGKAETQY
TRBV7-2	TRBD1	TRBJ2-1	ASSLGQVSSEQF
TRBV6-5	.	TRBJ2-7	ASSFGGSYEQY
TRBV7-6	TRBD2	TRBJ2-1	ASSLFGLAGGSSYNEQF
TRBV2	.	TRBJ1-2	ASRSGASFGYT
TRBV27	.	TRBJ1-6	ASRNTESSISPLH
TRBV7-9	TRBD1	TRBJ1-1	ASSIAGTGEQAF
TRBV29-1	.	TRBJ1-2	SVGQEAGNYGYT
TRBV20-1	.	TRBJ1-1	SAEEETEAF
TRBV7-2	.	TRBJ2-2	ASSPGGTGELF
TRBV27	.	TRBJ1-1	ASGPYGSTEAF
TRBV11-3	TRBD1	TRBJ1-1	ASSQTGGTEAF
TRBV4-2	TRBD2	TRBJ2-3	ASSQGPRLAGSNLNTQY
TRBV6-6	TRBD1	TRBJ1-2	ATAGQGASNYGYT
TRBV15	TRBD1	TRBJ2-5	ATSTPVPGGTETQY
TRBV7-2	.	TRBJ1-2	ASSLEIRDTFYGYT
TRBV7-3	TRBD2	TRBJ2-5	ASSLSSGGAETQY
TRBV29-1	.	TRBJ1-2	SVEEFLGAGSGYT
TRBV28	TRBD2	TRBJ2-4	ASSHQKAGENIQY
TRBV2	TRBD1	TRBJ1-2	ASGTGGWDGYT
TRBV5-1	TRBD1	TRBJ1-4	ASSPRTGTREKLF
TRBV7-9	TRBD2	TRBJ2-3	ASGAPRLADTQY